This T cell receptor (beta chain) emerged from a study of shared clonotypes between healthy human individuals. Across the whole study: Each donor contributed plates that comprised three CD4 naive, three CD4 memory, two CD8 naive and one CD8 memory.

Study-wide points: Sequencing of the sorted subsets was shown by rarefaction to be incomplete despite large depth.

The CDR3 extends over 12 amino acids. Trimming left V 0 bases short and J 6 bases short, with 5 bases between. Germline CDR1 is SGHNT and CDR2 is YYREEE (reference sequence). At deep level, the assay was performed. Under the authors' procedure: ImmunoSEQ junction-only sequences lacked quality scores, so their filtering differed. The method was immunoSEQ multiplex PCR; TCRdb's version includes in-frame clones alone and lacks a portion of them. The D gene and trimming were derived from the DNA, and the V and J assignments and clone size from that table. This table has a few million clones, just over 90% appearing once. Concerning this clone: What it binds is unknown.

The chain has TRBV5-4 and TRBJ2-3; D unclear. Material: naive CD4+ T cells from PBMCs. Documented subset: CD45RA+ positively selected. The source of this sequence is a man between 18 and 29 years old in good health. Some clones in this sample may be carry-over from other donors' samples. CDR3 protein: CASSLAFDTQYF. CDR3 DNA: TGTGCCAGCAGCTTGGCCTTTGATACGCAGTATTTT. Combining the CDR3 with reference TRBV5-4 and TRBJ2-3 gives the whole variable domain ETGVTQSPTHLIKTRGQQVTLRCSSQSGHNTVSWYQQALGQGPQFIFQYYREEENGRGNFPPRFSGLQFPNYSSELNVNALELDDSALYLCASSLAFDTQYFGPGTRLTVL.